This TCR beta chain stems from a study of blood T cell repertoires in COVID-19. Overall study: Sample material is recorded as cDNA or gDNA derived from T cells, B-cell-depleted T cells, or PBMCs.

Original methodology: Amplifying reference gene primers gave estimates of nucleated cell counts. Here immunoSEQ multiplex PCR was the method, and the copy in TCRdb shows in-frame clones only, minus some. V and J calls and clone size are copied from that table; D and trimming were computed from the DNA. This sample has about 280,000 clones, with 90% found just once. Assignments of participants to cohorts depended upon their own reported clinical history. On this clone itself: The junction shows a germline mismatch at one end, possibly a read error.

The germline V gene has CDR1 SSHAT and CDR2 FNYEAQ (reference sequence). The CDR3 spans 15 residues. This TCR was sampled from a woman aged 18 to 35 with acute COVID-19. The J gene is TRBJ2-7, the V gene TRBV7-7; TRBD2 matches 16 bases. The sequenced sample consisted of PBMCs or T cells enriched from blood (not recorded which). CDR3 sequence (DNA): TGTGCTAGCAGCCCGGGACTAGCGGGAGGGCATGAGCAGTACTTC. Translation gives CASSPGLAGGHEQYF.